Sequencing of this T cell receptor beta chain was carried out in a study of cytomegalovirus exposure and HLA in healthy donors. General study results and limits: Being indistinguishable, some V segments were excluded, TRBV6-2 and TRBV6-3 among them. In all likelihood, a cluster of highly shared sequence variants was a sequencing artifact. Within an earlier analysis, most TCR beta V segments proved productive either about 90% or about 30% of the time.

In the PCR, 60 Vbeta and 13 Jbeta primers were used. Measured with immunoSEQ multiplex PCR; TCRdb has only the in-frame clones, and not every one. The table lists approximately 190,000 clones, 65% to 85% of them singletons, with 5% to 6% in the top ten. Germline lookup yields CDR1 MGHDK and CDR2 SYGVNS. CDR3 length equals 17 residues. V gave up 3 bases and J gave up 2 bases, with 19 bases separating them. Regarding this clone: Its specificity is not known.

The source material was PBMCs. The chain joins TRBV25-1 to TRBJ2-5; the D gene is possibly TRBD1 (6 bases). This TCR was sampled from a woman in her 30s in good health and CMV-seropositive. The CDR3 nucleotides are TGTGCCAGCAGTGATCTCCAACAGGGCAGATTTCAAGAGACCCAGTACTTC. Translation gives CASSDLQQGRFQETQYF.